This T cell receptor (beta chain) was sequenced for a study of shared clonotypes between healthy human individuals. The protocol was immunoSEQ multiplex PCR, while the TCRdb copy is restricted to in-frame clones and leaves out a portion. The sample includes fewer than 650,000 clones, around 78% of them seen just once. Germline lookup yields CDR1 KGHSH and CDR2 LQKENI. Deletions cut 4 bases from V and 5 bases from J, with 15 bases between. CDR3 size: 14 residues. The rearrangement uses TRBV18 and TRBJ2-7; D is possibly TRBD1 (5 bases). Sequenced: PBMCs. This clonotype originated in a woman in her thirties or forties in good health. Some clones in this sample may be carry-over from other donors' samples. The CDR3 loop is CASSQALDKHEQYF. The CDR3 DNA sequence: TGTGCCAGCTCACAGGCCCTGGACAAACACGAGCAGTACTTC.